Below are 19 T cell receptor beta chains sequenced from a single sample in a study of blood T cells in healthy people across ages. Next came a second PCR, run for about 7 to 12 cycles, which used a sample-barcoded 5' primer along with a J-beta primer mix. TCRdb re-analysed the 5' RACE reads in MiXCR, keeping a single row per CDR3 protein. This table has some 1,800,000 distinct CDR3 sequences, about 39% appearing once. Sequencing was performed on blood. The receptors derive from a human donor in good health.

This clonotype has more than one count but fewer than ten. The limits of the CDR3 on the DNA are not certain, so only TCRdb's listed CDR3 is given. CDR3 in amino acids: CASSFGTGTHPQPRYF. This chain uses TRBV5-1 with TRBJ2-3; the tabulated D call, TRBD1, remains unverified against the DNA. The germline V gene has CDR1 SGHRS and CDR2 YFSETQ. The CDR3 is 16 amino acids long, termini counted.

This clonotype appeared a few times. The chain combines TRBV7-2 with TRBJ2-5, with D perhaps TRBD1 (7 bases). CDR1 is SGHTA and CDR2 is FQGNSA in the germline V gene. This CDR3 is built from 13 residues. Trimming took off 7 bases at V and 11 bases at J, with 20 bases between the two ends. CDR3 in amino acids: CASNGQVEGEQYF. The CDR3 bases are TGTGCCAGCAACGGACAGGTGGAGGGGGAGCAGTACTTC.

V gene TRBV20-1 combines with J gene TRBJ2-1; 9 positions match TRBD2. Germline values: CDR1 DFQATT, CDR2 SNEGSKA (reference sequence). V gave up 3 bases and J gave up 6 bases; unmatched junction bases: 3. This CDR3 spans 13 amino acids. The DNA for the CDR3 is TGCAGTGCTAGGCGGGGGGGCCTCAATGAGCAGTTCTTC. Amino acid sequence: CSARRGGLNEQFF.

This sequence joins TRBV20-1 and TRBJ1-5; D gene uncertain. CDR3 size: 14 residues. V gave up 1 base and J gave up 5 bases, with 12 bases separating them. Per the germline V gene, CDR1 is DFQATT and CDR2 is SNEGSKA (reference sequence). The chain's CDR3 is CSARGQVAYQPQHF. The CDR3 DNA is TGCAGTGCTAGAGGCCAGGTAGCCTATCAGCCCCAGCATTTT.

This chain joins TRBV6-4 and TRBJ2-3; D remains ambiguous. This CDR3 has 14 amino acids. With 2 bases removed from V and 4 bases from J, the gap between germline ends came to 10 bases. The germline V gene has CDR1 MRHNA and CDR2 SNTAGT. CDR3 sequence: CASSDGYPPDTQYF. The CDR3 nucleotides are TGTGCCAGCAGTGACGGCTACCCCCCAGATACGCAGTATTTT.

Many counts were recorded for this clonotype. The gene calls are TRBV20-1 and TRBJ1-2; 7 bases are shared with TRBD1. Germline CDR1 reads DFQATT; CDR2 reads SNEGSKA (reference sequence). The CDR3 has 13 residues. The V and J ends lost 3 bases and 7 bases, in that order; junction bases with no gene match: 8. CDR3 sequence: CSASEGAVGGYTF. The CDR3 nucleotides read TGCAGTGCTAGCGAGGGGGCCGTTGGTGGCTACACCTTC.

V usage is TRBV29-1 and J usage is TRBJ2-3; the D gene is possibly TRBD1 (6 bases). This CDR3 comprises 12 residues. Germline V gene sequence: CDR1 SQVTM, CDR2 ANQGSEA. Between the trimmed V and J ends, which lost 7 bases and 4 bases, there was a span of 12 bases. CDR3 residues: CSGGRGPDTQYF. The CDR3, as DNA: TGCAGCGGGGGCAGGGGACCAGATACGCAGTATTTT.

This chain uses TRBV6-1 with TRBJ2-7, with D possibly being TRBD1 or TRBD2 (5 bases each). With 5 bases removed from V and 2 bases from J, the gap between germline ends came to 25 bases. The CDR3 length is 18 residues. In germline, CDR1 is MNHNS, CDR2 SASEGT. The CDR3 protein is CASSREQATRVEAYEQYF. CDR3 nucleotide sequence: TGTGCCAGCAGTCGGGAACAGGCCACAAGAGTTGAAGCCTACGAGCAGTACTTC.

This clonotype was recorded once. The chain's CDR3 is CASSDLPHRFMETQYF. In DNA form, the CDR3 reads TGTGCCAGCAGTGATTTGCCCCACCGGTTTATGGAGACCCAGTACTTC. The chain uses TRBV2 and TRBJ2-5; D not certain. CDR3 length: 16 residues. The V gene's germline CDR1 is SNHLY and CDR2 FYNNEI. V lost 3 bases and J 5 bases, leaving 19 bases between the germline ends. The full variable domain, with the rest looked up from reference TRBV2 and TRBJ2-5, is EPEVTQTPSHQVTQMGQEVILRCVPISNHLYFYWYRQILGQKVEFLVSFYNNEISEKSEIFDDQFSVERPDGSNFTLKIRSTKLEDSAMYFCASSDLPHRFMETQYFGPGTRLLVL.

A few counts support this clonotype. The J gene is TRBJ2-7, the V gene TRBV4-3; D ambiguous. The V and J ends lost 1 base and 3 bases respectively, with 10 bases between them. There are 14 residues in the CDR3. Germline V lookup: CDR1 LGHNA, CDR2 YSLEER. The CDR3 loop is CASSQARHLYEQYF. The CDR3 DNA reads as TGCGCCAGCAGCCAAGCGCGGCACCTCTACGAGCAGTACTTC.

In this sample, this clonotype turned up a few times. The rearrangement uses TRBV7-9 and TRBJ2-7; TRBD2 matches at 7 bases. The V gene's germline CDR1 is SEHNR and CDR2 FQNEAQ (reference sequence). The CDR3 is made up of 12 amino acids. J was trimmed by 1 base and V by 8 bases; bases with no gene match: 2. The CDR3 region is CASASGSYEQYF. In DNA form, the CDR3 reads TGTGCCAGCGCTAGCGGATCCTACGAGCAGTACTTC.

The table lists this clonotype with a few counts. This chain links TRBV5-5 with TRBJ2-3; D uncertain. The CDR3 has 14 amino acids. Between the trimmed V and J ends, which lost 0 bases and 6 bases, there was a span of 11 bases. Germline CDR1 reads SGHKS; CDR2 reads YYEKEE (reference sequence). The CDR3 is CASSLDSPADTQYF. The CDR3 bases are TGTGCCAGCAGCTTGGATTCTCCTGCGGATACGCAGTATTTT. Variable domain in full (rest from reference TRBV5-5 and TRBJ2-3): DAGVTQSPTHLIKTRGQQVTLRCSPISGHKSVSWYQQVLGQGPQFIFQYYEKEERGRGNFPDRFSARQFPNYSSELNVNALLLGDSALYLCASSLDSPADTQYFGPGTRLTVL.

Only one count was recorded for this clonotype. CDR3 bases: TGCAGCGCCGGGACCTCGGGGGGAGCTTTCTTT. It is translated as CSAGTSGGAFF. V gene TRBV29-1 combines with J gene TRBJ1-1; possibly TRBD1 for D (5 bases). V shed 7 bases and J shed 10 bases, with 16 bases lying between them. The length of the CDR3 is 11 residues. Germline assignment: CDR1 SQVTM and CDR2 ANQGSEA.

This clonotype showed up just a few times. This chain uses TRBV7-2 with TRBJ1-2; D gene ambiguous. The V and J ends lost 8 bases and 8 bases respectively, with 15 bases between them. Germline V gives CDR1 SGHTA, CDR2 FQGNSA. CDR3 size: 12 residues. The CDR3 DNA sequence: TGTGCCAGCGGGCCGTTTCGAGGAGGCTACACCTTC. It yields the protein CASGPFRGGYTF.

This clonotype occurred many times. This sequence joins TRBV29-1 and TRBJ2-3; TRBD1 matches at 7 bases. The V and J ends lost 4 bases and 2 bases, in that order; junction bases with no gene match: 3. The CDR3 has 13 residues. The V gene's germline CDR1 is SQVTM and CDR2 ANQGSEA. CDR3 bases: TGCAGCGTTGCGACAGGGCACACAGATACGCAGTATTTT. It translates to CSVATGHTDTQYF.

The chain has TRBV13 and TRBJ2-7, with 7 positions matching TRBD1. Unmatched junction bases numbered 3, after V lost 5 bases and J lost 5 bases. Per the germline V gene, CDR1 is PRHDT and CDR2 is FYEKMQ (reference sequence). This CDR3 region has 12 residues. The CDR3 DNA is TGTGCCAGCAGCGAGGGACAGAACGAGCAGTACTTC. Translating it yields CASSEGQNEQYF.

This clonotype was detected many times. The chain links TRBV12-3 or TRBV12-4 to TRBJ2-1, with 10 bases aligning to TRBD2. The junction had 4 bases not matched to a gene; V was cut back by 6 bases and J by 2 bases. The CDR3 runs 15 residues. CDR3 sequence: CASRLAGDPYNEQFF. The CDR3 bases are TGTGCCAGCAGGCTAGCGGGGGACCCCTACAATGAGCAGTTCTTC.

This clonotype occurred once. This rearrangement joins TRBV27 to TRBJ2-5; TRBD1 aligns across 9 bases. Per the germline V gene, CDR1 is MNHEY and CDR2 is SMNVEV (reference sequence). The CDR3 length is 14 residues. V lost 5 bases and J lost 5; bases outside the gene matches: 6. The CDR3 loop is CASSTGGQAETQYF. CDR3 nucleotide sequence: TGTGCCAGCAGTACAGGGGGCCAGGCGGAGACCCAGTACTTC.

The chain recombines TRBV5-6 with TRBJ2-2; a possible D gene is TRBD2 (5 bases). The length of the CDR3 is 16 residues. CDR1 SGHDT and CDR2 YYEEEE come from the germline V gene. Trimming cost V 2 bases and J 2 bases, with 13 bases left between them. Here the CDR3 reads CASSFGPGRNTGELFF. For the CDR3, the DNA is TGTGCCAGCAGCTTTGGGCCTGGGAGAAACACCGGGGAGCTGTTTTTT.